Listed here are 21 T cell receptor beta chains from one sample, sequenced in a study of CD8 T cells in Susac syndrome. Random hexamers were used to reverse transcribe about 0.5 to 1 ug of RNA. Each CDR3 protein gets one entry after TCRdb re-called the immunoSEQ multiplex PCR reads with MiXCR. The table lists 250,000 to 300,000 distinct CDR3 sequences, 85% of them singletons, with approximately 0.2% in the top ten. Sequenced material: CD8+ T cells from PBMCs. These receptors were obtained from a human donor with multiple sclerosis.

The chain couples TRBV6-5 to TRBJ2-1, with 8 bases aligning to TRBD2. J gave up 1 base and V 3 bases, and 20 bases lay outside the gene matches. The germline gives CDR1 MNHEY, CDR2 SVGAGI. The CDR3 totals 21 residues. CDR3 nucleotides: TGTGCCAGCAGTTATTCTCCGACGACTAGCGAGAGACCACAATCCTACAATGAGCAGTTCTTC. This gives the protein CASSYSPTTSERPQSYNEQFF.

The V gene is TRBV7-8, the J gene TRBJ2-4, with TRBD2 matching over 10 bases. The CDR3 sequence is 21 residues long. The germline V gene encodes CDR1 SGHVS and CDR2 FQNEAQ. The ends lost 5 bases at V and 3 bases at J; junction bases unmatched: 22. The CDR3 loop reads CASSTGLANPRRIIDKNIQYF. The CDR3 DNA reads TGTGCCAGCAGCACGGGACTAGCGAACCCTAGACGGATTATAGACAAAAACATTCAGTACTTC.

The rearrangement joins TRBV28 to TRBJ2-1, with D uncertain. Germline CDR1 and CDR2: MDHEN and SYDVKM. V was clipped by 5 bases and J by 4 bases, with 15 bases between them. This CDR3 region has 15 residues. This CDR3 is CASSPSAGSYNEQFF. The CDR3 DNA follows: TGTGCCAGCAGTCCCAGTGCAGGTTCGTACAATGAGCAGTTCTTC.

This clonotype was found once. CDR3 loop: CASSRQGPLYEQYF. CDR3 in DNA: TGTGCCAGCAGCCGACAGGGGCCCCTCTACGAGCAGTACTTC. The gene calls are TRBV25-1 and TRBJ2-7; 8 bases match TRBD1. Trimming cost V 6 bases and J 3 bases; bases outside gene matches: 7. CDR3 length: 14 residues. Germline V gene lookup returns CDR1 MGHDK and CDR2 SYGVNS.

This clonotype turned up a few times. The CDR3 reads CASSRLQGASYEQYF. The DNA of the CDR3 is TGTGCCAGCAGCCGGTTACAGGGGGCGTCCTACGAGCAGTACTTC. The chain employs TRBV7-9 and TRBJ2-7; 9 nucleotides agree with TRBD1. Germline CDR1 is SEHNR and CDR2 is FQNEAQ (reference sequence). The V gene end was trimmed by 5 bases and the J gene end by 1 base; junction bases not matched to a gene: 6. The CDR3 loop spans 15 amino acids.

This sequence joins TRBV19 and TRBJ1-1; 7 nucleotides align to TRBD1. V gave up 5 bases and J gave up 5 bases; unmatched junction bases: 5. The germline gives CDR1 LNHDA, CDR2 SQIVND (reference sequence). CDR3 length equals 13 residues. The CDR3 here is CASSPTGTTEAFF. The CDR3 DNA reads TGTGCCAGTAGTCCGACAGGGACGACTGAAGCTTTCTTT.

This clonotype was detected a few times. The CDR3 here is CASSLSPSNQPQHF. CDR3 in DNA: TGTGCCAGCAGTTTATCGCCAAGCAATCAGCCCCAGCATTTT. The genes are TRBV12-3 or TRBV12-4 and TRBJ1-5; D is undetermined. The ends were cut back, 2 bases at V and 1 base at J, with 6 bases in the middle. The CDR3 has 14 amino acids.

The chain has TRBV9 and TRBJ2-2; no definite D call. The CDR3 has 14 amino acids. The ends were cut back, 4 bases at V and 3 bases at J, with 10 bases in the middle. Germline CDR1 is SGDLS and CDR2 is YYNGEE. CDR3 residues: CASSQTGYTGELFF. The CDR3 DNA follows: TGTGCCAGCAGCCAGACTGGATACACCGGGGAGCTGTTTTTT.

The chain is built from TRBV7-4 and TRBJ1-1, with 9 positions matching TRBD1. Germline V gives CDR1 SGHVT, CDR2 SQSDAQ. After removal of 5 bases from V and 10 bases from J, the junction contained 5 bases not matched to a gene. The CDR3 spans 12 residues. The CDR3: CASSRQGVGAFF. The CDR3, as DNA: TGTGCCAGCAGCAGACAGGGGGTCGGAGCTTTCTTT. Full variable domain (rest looked up from reference TRBV7-4 and TRBJ1-1): GAGVSQSPRYKVAKRGRDVALRCDSISGHVTLYWYRQTLGQGSEVLTYSQSDAQRDKSGRPSGRFSAERPERSVSTLKIQRTEQGDSAVYLCASSRQGVGAFFGQGTRLTVV.

V gene TRBV20-1 combines with J gene TRBJ2-1; tentative D call: TRBD2 (5 bases). Trimming left V 2 bases short and J 5 bases short, with 16 bases between. The CDR3 spans 15 residues. CDR1 and CDR2 (germline): DFQATT, SNEGSKA (reference sequence). CDR3 loop: CSARPTERPHNEQFF. The DNA of the CDR3 is TGCAGTGCTAGACCCACCGAGCGGCCCCACAATGAGCAGTTCTTC.

The chain employs TRBV6-2 or TRBV6-3 and TRBJ2-7; 8 positions agree with TRBD2. The CDR3 loop spans 17 amino acids. Germline CDR1 is MNHEY and CDR2 is SVGEGT. V was clipped by 7 bases and J by 0 bases; unmatched bases: 14. The CDR3 sequence is CASTPEFVLADSYEQYF. The DNA of the CDR3 is TGTGCCAGCACCCCAGAATTTGTACTAGCGGACTCCTACGAGCAGTACTTC.

The J gene is TRBJ2-1, the V gene TRBV7-8; 7 bases line up with TRBD2. Germline assignment: CDR1 SGHVS and CDR2 FQNEAQ. V dropped 4 bases and J dropped 0; count of bases not matched to a gene: 3. The CDR3 spans 15 residues. CDR3 coding DNA: TGTGCCAGCAGCTCCGGGGGGAACTCCTACAATGAGCAGTTCTTC. It is translated as CASSSGGNSYNEQFF.

The CDR3 nucleotides are TGTGCCAGCAGTCACAGGGCAGTTAATCAGCCCCAGCATTTT. It specifies CASSHRAVNQPQHF. The chain employs TRBV27 and TRBJ1-5; D is possibly TRBD1 (6 bases). V lost 5 bases and J 4 bases, leaving 12 bases between the germline ends. The CDR3 loop spans 14 amino acids. Germline CDR1 reads MNHEY; CDR2 reads SMNVEV (reference sequence).

This chain uses TRBV10-3 with TRBJ1-5; a possible D gene is TRBD1 (5 bases). The CDR3 covers 14 residues. CDR1 and CDR2 (germline): ENHRY, SYGVKD. Between the trimmed V and J ends, which lost 3 bases and 7 bases, there was a span of 13 bases. CDR3 coding DNA: TGTGCCATCAGTGAAAATGTCGGGGGACAGCCCCAGCATTTT. This translates into CAISENVGGQPQHF.

V usage is TRBV29-1 and J usage is TRBJ2-5; D unresolved. CDR1 is SQVTM and CDR2 is ANQGSEA in the germline V gene. V gave up 8 bases and J gave up 5 bases, with 9 bases separating them. CDR3 length: 10 amino acids. CDR3 DNA sequence: TGCAGCTCCGCTAGGGAGACCCAGTACTTC. Translated: CSSARETQYF.

V usage is TRBV28 and J usage is TRBJ2-1; no firm D call. This CDR3 has 15 residues. The germline gives CDR1 MDHEN, CDR2 SYDVKM. The ends were cut back, 5 bases at V and 5 bases at J, with 16 bases in the middle. For the CDR3, the DNA is TGTGCCAGCAGTGGCCGGGCTTACCCCCACAATGAGCAGTTCTTC. Translation: CASSGRAYPHNEQFF.

The chain recombines TRBV27 with TRBJ2-7; D remains unclear. CDR1 is MNHEY and CDR2 is SMNVEV in the germline V gene (reference sequence). This CDR3 has 13 amino acids. Between the trimmed V and J ends, which lost 4 bases and 2 bases, there was a span of 9 bases. CDR3 nucleotide sequence: TGTGCCAGCAGTTACGCATGGACCTACGAGCAGTACTTC. This translates into CASSYAWTYEQYF.

The chain has TRBV19 and TRBJ1-5; TRBD1 might be the D (5 bases). The CDR3 sequence is 13 residues long. V was shortened by 3 bases and J by 5 bases, with 8 bases between the two germline ends. Germline V lookup: CDR1 LNHDA, CDR2 SQIVND (reference sequence). The CDR3: CASSIGGDQPQHF. The CDR3 region has the DNA TGTGCCAGTAGTATTGGGGGGGATCAGCCCCAGCATTTT.

This clonotype was seen a single time. The chain is built from TRBV28 and TRBJ2-7, with a possible D match to TRBD1 (6 bases). The germline CDR1 and CDR2 sequences are MDHEN and SYDVKM. The V gene lost 6 bases and the J gene lost 3 bases, with 15 bases spanning the gap. The CDR3 has 14 amino acids. In DNA form, the CDR3 reads TGTGCCAGCAGACCGGGACACCTAGTCTACGAGCAGTACTTC. This encodes CASRPGHLVYEQYF.

This chain joins TRBV20-1 and TRBJ1-5; maybe TRBD1 (5 bases). This CDR3 has 13 residues. Germline CDR1 and CDR2: DFQATT and SNEGSKA (reference sequence). Trimming pared 1 base from V and 4 bases from J, leaving 8 bases between. CDR3 protein: CSARAAGNQPQHF. As DNA, the CDR3 is TGCAGTGCTAGAGCGGCAGGGAATCAGCCCCAGCATTTT.

The chain uses TRBV7-3 and TRBJ1-1; a weak D match, TRBD1 (6 bases). The CDR3 sequence is 17 residues long. Trimming shortened V by 0 bases and J by 0 bases, and 14 bases separated the two germline ends. CDR1 and CDR2 from the germline V gene are SGHTA and FQGTGA. This CDR3 is CASSLTGRGGMNTEAFF. CDR3 DNA: TGTGCCAGCAGCTTAACGGGACGTGGGGGCATGAACACTGAAGCTTTCTTT.